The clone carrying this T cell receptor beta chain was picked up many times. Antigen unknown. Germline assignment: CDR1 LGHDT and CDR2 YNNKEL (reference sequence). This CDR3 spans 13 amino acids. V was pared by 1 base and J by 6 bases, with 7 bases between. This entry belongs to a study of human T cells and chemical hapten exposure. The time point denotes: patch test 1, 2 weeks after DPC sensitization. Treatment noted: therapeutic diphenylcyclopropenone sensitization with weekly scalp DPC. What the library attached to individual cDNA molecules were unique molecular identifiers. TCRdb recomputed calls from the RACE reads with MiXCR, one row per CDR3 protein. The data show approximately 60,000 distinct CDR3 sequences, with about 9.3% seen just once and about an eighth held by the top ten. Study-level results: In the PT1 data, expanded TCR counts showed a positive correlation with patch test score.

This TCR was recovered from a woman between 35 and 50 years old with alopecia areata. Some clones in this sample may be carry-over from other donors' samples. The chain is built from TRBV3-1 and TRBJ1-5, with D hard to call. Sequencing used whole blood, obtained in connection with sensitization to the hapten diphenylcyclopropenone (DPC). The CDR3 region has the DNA TGTGCCAGCAGCCAAGGGGGAGGTCAGCCCCAGCATTTT. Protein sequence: CASSQGGGQPQHF.